This TCR beta chain came from a study of blood T cells in healthy people across ages. Study-level information: Using template switching, researchers captured about one barcoded beta molecule for each two T cells.

V lost 2 bases to trimming and J lost 0 bases, with 6 bases between them. From germline, CDR1 is KGHSH and CDR2 LQKENI. The CDR3 consists of 14 residues. It was with a sample-barcoded 5' primer and a J-beta primer mix that a second PCR of about 6 to 12 cycles was run. One entry per CDR3 protein, called by TCRdb with MiXCR from the 5' RACE reads. The sample has approximately 2,000,000 distinct CDR3 sequences; 30% to 40% are singletons. This receptor was taken from a human donor in good health. This chain links TRBV18 with TRBJ2-3; D gene ambiguous. The source material was blood. CDR3 sequence (DNA): TGTGCCAGCTCACCAGAAATTAGCACAGATACGCAGTATTTT. This encodes CASSPEISTDTQYF.